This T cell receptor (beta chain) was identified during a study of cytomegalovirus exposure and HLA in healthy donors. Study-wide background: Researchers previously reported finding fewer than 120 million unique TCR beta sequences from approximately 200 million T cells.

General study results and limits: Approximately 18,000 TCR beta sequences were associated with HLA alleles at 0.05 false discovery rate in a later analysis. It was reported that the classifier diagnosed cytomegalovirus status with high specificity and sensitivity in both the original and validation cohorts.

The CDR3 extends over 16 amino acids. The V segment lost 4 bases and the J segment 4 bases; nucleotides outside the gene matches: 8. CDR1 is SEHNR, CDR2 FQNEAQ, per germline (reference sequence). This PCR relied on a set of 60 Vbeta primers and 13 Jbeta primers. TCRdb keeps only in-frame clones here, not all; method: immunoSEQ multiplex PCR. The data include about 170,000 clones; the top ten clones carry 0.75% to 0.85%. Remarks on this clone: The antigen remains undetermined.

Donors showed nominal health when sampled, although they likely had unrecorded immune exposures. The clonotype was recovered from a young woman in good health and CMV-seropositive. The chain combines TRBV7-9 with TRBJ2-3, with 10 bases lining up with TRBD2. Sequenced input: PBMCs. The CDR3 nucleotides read TGTGCCAGCAGCTCTCCTAGCGGGGGATCCGCAGATACGCAGTATTTT. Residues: CASSSPSGGSADTQYF.